What follows are 2 T cell receptor beta chains derived from one specimen sequenced in a study of response to subunit inactivated influenza vaccine. TCRdb reprocessed the RT-PCR reads via MiXCR and lists one record per CDR3 protein. The sample has some 500,000 distinct CDR3 sequences, 13% seen once. The sample in question was PBMCs from blood, obtained about 40 days after vaccination. The receptors originated from a man between 45 and 60 years old who received an inactivated influenza vaccine.

The chain joins TRBV7-9 to TRBJ2-4; no clear D gene. Germline CDR1 SEHNR, CDR2 FQNEAQ (reference sequence). CDR3 length equals 16 residues. V was pared by 9 bases and J by 0 bases, with 18 bases between. The CDR3 region is CASQPTGILAKNIQYF. The CDR3 DNA reads TGTGCCAGTCAACCTACCGGAATACTAGCCAAAAACATTCAGTACTTC. The complete variable domain, with remaining parts taken from reference TRBV7-9 and TRBJ2-4, reads DTGVSQNPRHKITKRGQNVTFRCDPISEHNRLYWYRQTLGQGPEFLTYFQNEAQLEKSRLLSDRFSAERPKGSFSTLEIQRTEQGDSAMYLCASQPTGILAKNIQYFGAGTRLSVL.

V gene TRBV9 combines with J gene TRBJ2-4; D assignment may be TRBD1 or TRBD2 (5 bases each). This CDR3 spans 13 amino acids. The V gene lost 3 bases and the J gene lost 8 bases, with 12 bases spanning the gap. CDR1 SGDLS and CDR2 YYNGEE come from the germline V gene. The chain's CDR3 is CASSGDLGDIQYF. The CDR3 DNA sequence: TGTGCCAGCAGCGGAGACCTGGGGGACATTCAGTACTTC.